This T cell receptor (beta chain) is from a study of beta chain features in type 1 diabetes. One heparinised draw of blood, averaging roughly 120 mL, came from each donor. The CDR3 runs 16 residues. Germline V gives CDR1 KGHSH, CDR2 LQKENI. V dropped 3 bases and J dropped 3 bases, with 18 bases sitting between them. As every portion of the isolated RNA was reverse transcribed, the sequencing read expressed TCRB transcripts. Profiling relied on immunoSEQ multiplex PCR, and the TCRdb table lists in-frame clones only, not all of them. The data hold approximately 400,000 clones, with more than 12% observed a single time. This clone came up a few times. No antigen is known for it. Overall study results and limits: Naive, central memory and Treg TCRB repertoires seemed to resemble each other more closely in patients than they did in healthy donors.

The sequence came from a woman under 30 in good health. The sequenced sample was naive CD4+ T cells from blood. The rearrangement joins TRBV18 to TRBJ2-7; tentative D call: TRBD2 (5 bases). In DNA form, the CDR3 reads TGTGCCAGCTCACCGCCAGAAGGACTGGTCCTCTACGAGCAGTACTTC. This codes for CASSPPEGLVLYEQYF.